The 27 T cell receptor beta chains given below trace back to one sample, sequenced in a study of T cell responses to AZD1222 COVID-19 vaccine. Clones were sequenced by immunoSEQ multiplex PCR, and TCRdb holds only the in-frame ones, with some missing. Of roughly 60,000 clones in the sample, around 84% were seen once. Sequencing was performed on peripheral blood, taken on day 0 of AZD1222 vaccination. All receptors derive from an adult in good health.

CDR3 residues: CASSPRTAPETEAFF. CDR3 coding DNA: TGTGCCAGCAGCCCGCGGACAGCCCCGGAGACTGAAGCTTTCTTT. The chain carries TRBV9 and TRBJ1-1, with a tentative D call TRBD1 (6 bases). Germline V gives CDR1 SGDLS, CDR2 YYNGEE. Between the trimmed V and J ends, which lost 4 bases and 5 bases, there was a span of 18 bases. This CDR3 has 15 residues. Based on the CDR3 plus reference TRBV9 and TRBJ1-1, the full variable domain is DSGVTQTPKHLITATGQRVTLRCSPRSGDLSVYWYQQSLDQGLQFLIQYYNGEERAKGNILERFSAQQFPDLHSELNLSSLELGDSALYFCASSPRTAPETEAFFGQGTRLTVV.

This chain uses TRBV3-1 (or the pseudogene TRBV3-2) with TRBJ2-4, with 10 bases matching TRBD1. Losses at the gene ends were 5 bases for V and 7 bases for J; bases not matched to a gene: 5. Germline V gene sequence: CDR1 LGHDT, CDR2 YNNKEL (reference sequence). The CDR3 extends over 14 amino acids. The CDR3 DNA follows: TGTGCCAGCAGCGATCCGGGACAGGGGAACATTCAGTACTTC. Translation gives CASSDPGQGNIQYF.

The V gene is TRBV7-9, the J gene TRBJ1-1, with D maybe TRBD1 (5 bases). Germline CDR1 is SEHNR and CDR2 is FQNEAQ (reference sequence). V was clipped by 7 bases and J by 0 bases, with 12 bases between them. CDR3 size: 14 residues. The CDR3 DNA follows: TGTGCCAGCAAAAGGGGTGGTATGAACACTGAAGCTTTCTTT. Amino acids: CASKRGGMNTEAFF.

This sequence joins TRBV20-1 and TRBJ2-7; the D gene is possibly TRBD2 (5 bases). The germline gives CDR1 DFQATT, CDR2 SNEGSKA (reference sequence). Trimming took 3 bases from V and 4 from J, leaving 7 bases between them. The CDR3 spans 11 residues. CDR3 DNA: TGCAGTGCTAGTCCGGGGTACGAGCAGTACTTC. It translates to CSASPGYEQYF.

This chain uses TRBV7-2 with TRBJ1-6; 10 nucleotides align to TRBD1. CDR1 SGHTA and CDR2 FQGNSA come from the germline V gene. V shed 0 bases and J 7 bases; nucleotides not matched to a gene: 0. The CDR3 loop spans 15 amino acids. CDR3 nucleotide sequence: TGTGCCAGCAGCTTAGCGACAGGGGGCAATTCACCCCTCCACTTT. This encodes CASSLATGGNSPLHF. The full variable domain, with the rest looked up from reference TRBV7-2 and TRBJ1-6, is GAGVSQSPSNKVTEKGKDVELRCDPISGHTALYWYRQSLGQGLEFLIYFQGNSAPDKSGLPSDRFSAERTGGSVSTLTIQRTQQEDSAVYLCASSLATGGNSPLHFGNGTRLTVT.

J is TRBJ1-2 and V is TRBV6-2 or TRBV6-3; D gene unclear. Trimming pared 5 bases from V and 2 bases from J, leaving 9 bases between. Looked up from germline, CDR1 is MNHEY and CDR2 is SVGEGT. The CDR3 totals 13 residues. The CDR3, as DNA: TGTGCCAGCAGTCGGACTGAGAACTATGGCTACACCTTC. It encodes CASSRTENYGYTF.

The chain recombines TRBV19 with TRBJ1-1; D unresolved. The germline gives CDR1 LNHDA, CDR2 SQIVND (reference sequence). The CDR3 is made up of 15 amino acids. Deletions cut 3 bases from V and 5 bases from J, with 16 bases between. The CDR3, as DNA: TGTGCCAGTAGTATCTTTAGGGATCGAAGGACTGAAGCTTTCTTT. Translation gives CASSIFRDRRTEAFF.

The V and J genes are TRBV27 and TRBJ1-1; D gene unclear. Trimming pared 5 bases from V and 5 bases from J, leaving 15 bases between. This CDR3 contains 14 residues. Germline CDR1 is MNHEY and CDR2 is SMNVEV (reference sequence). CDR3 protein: CASSPLGVGTEAFF. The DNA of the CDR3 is TGTGCCAGCAGTCCCCTCGGGGTAGGAACTGAAGCTTTCTTT.

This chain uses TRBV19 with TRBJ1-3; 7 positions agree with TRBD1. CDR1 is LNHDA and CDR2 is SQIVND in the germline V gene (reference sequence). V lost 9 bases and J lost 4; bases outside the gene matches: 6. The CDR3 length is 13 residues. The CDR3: CASYPGQGNTIYF. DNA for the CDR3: TGTGCCAGCTATCCGGGACAGGGAAACACCATATATTTT.

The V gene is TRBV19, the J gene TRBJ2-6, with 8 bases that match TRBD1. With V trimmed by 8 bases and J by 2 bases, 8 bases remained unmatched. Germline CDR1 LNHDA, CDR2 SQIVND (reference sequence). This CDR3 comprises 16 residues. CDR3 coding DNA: TGTGCCAGTGGGGACACAGGGGGAGCTGGGGCCAACGTCCTGACTTTC. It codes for CASGDTGGAGANVLTF.

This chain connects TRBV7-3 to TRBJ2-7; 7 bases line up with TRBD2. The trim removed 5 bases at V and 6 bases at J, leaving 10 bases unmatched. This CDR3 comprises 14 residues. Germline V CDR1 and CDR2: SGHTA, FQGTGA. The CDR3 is CASSPRGGRSEQYF. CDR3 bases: TGTGCCAGCAGCCCACGCGGGGGACGGAGCGAGCAGTACTTC.

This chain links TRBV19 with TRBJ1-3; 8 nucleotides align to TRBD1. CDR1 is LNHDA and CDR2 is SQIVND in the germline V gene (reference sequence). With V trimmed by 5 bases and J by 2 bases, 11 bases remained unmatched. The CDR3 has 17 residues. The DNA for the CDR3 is TGTGCCAGTAGTTCCGACAGGGGTTCCTTTGCTGGAAACACCATATATTTT. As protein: CASSSDRGSFAGNTIYF.

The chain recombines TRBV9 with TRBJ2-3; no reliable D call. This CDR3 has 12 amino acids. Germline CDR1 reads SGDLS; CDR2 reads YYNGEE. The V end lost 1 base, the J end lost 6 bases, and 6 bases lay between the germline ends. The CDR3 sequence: CASSVSADTQYF. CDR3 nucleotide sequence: TGTGCCAGCAGCGTAAGCGCCGATACGCAGTATTTT. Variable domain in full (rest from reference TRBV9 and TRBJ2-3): DSGVTQTPKHLITATGQRVTLRCSPRSGDLSVYWYQQSLDQGLQFLIQYYNGEERAKGNILERFSAQQFPDLHSELNLSSLELGDSALYFCASSVSADTQYFGPGTRLTVL.

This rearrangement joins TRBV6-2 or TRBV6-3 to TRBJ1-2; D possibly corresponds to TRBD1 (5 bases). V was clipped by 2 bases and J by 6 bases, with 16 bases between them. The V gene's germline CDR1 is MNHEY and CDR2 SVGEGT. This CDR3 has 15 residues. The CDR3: CASSYQTGTLHGYTF. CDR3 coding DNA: TGTGCCAGCAGTTACCAAACCGGGACGCTACATGGCTACACCTTC.

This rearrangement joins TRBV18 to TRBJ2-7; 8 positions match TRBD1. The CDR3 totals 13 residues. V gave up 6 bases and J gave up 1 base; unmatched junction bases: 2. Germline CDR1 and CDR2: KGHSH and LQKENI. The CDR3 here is CASSTGASYEQYF. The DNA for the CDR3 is TGTGCCAGCTCGACAGGGGCTTCCTACGAGCAGTACTTC.

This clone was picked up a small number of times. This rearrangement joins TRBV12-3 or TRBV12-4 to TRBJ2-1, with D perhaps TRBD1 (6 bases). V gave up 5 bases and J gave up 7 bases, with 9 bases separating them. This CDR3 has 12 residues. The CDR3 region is CASSRGQNEQFF. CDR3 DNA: TGTGCCAGCAGTAGAGGACAGAATGAGCAGTTCTTC.

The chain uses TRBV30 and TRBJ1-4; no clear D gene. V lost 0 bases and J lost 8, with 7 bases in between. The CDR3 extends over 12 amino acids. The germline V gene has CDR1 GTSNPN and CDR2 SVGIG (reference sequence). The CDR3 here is CAWSVQVEKLFF. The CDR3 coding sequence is TGTGCCTGGAGTGTACAAGTAGAAAAACTGTTTTTT.

CDR3 in DNA: TGTGCCATCAGTGAGACAGGGGGCGCGTCACCCCTCCACTTT. Encoded protein: CAISETGGASPLHF. This chain connects TRBV10-3 to TRBJ1-6, with 9 bases matching TRBD1. Germline lookup yields CDR1 ENHRY and CDR2 SYGVKD. V was pared by 2 bases and J by 10 bases, with 3 bases of the junction left unmatched. The CDR3 covers 14 residues.

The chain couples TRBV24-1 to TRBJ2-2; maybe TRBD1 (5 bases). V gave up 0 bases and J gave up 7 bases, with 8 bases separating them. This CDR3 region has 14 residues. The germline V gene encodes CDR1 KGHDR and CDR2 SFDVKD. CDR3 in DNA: TGTGCCACCAGTGATTTGGGCCAGGGCGGGGAGCTGTTTTTT. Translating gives CATSDLGQGGELFF.

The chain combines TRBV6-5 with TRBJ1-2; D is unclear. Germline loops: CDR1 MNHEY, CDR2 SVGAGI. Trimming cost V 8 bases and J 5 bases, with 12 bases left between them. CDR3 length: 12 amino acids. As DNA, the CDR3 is TGTGCCAGCCGGAACGGGGTTTATGGCTACACCTTC. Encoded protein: CASRNGVYGYTF.

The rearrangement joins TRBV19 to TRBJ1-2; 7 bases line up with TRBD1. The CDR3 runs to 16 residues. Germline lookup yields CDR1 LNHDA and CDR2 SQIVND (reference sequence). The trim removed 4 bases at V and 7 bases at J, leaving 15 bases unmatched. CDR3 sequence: CASSTSSETGAAGYTF. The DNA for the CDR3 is TGTGCCAGTAGTACATCTTCCGAAACAGGGGCGGCTGGCTACACCTTC. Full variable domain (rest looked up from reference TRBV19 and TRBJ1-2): DGGITQSPKYLFRKEGQNVTLSCEQNLNHDAMYWYRQDPGQGLRLIYYSQIVNDFQKGDIAEGYSVSREKKESFPLTVTSAQKNPTAFYLCASSTSSETGAAGYTFGSGTRLTVV.

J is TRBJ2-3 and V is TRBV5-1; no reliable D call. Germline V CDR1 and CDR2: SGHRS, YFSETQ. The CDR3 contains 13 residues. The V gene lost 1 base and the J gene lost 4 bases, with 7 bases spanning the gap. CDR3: CASSLTRADTQYF. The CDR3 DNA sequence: TGCGCCAGCAGCTTGACTCGGGCAGATACGCAGTATTTT.

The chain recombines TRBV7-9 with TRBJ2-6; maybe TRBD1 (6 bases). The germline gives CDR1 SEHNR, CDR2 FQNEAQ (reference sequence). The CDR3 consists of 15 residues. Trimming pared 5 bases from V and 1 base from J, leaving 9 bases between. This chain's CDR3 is CASSPRGSGANVLTF. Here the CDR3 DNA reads TGTGCCAGCAGCCCTAGGGGGTCTGGGGCCAACGTCCTGACTTTC.

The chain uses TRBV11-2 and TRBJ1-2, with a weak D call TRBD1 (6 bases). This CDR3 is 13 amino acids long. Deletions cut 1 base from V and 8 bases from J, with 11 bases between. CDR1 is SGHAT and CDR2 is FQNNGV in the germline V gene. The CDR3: CASSLGGARGYTF. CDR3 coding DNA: TGTGCCAGCAGCTTAGGGGGGGCGAGAGGCTACACCTTC.

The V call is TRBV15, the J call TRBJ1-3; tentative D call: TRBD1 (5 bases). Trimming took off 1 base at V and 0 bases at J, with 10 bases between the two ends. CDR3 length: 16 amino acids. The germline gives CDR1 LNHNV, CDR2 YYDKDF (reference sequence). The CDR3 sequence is CATSRGGTVSGNTIYF. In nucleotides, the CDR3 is TGTGCCACCAGCAGAGGCGGGACGGTCTCTGGAAACACCATATATTTT.

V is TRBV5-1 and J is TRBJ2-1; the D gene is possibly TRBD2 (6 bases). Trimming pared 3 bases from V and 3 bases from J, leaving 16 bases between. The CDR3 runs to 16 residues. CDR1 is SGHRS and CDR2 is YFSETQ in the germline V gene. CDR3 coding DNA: TGCGCCAGCAGCTGGGGGAGGCGGGAAAGCTACAATGAGCAGTTCTTC. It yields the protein CASSWGRRESYNEQFF.

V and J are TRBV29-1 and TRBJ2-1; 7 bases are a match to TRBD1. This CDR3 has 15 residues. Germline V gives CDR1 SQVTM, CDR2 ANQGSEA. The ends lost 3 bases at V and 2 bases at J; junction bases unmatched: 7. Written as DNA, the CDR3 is TGCAGCGTTGACAGGAGACAGGGACCCTACAATGAGCAGTTCTTC. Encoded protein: CSVDRRQGPYNEQFF.